By sample fraction, the clone carrying this T cell receptor beta chain is medium-sized. This record comes from a study of neurological immune-mediated disorders. The time point here: longitudinal time-point 2. The CDR3 runs to 13 residues. Losses at the gene ends were 5 bases for V and 8 bases for J; bases not matched to a gene: 6. The method for making cDNA was 5'RACE, and it used 10-nucleotide random UMIs. TCRdb re-analysed the 5' RACE reads in MiXCR, keeping a single row per CDR3 protein. The profile shows fewer than 35,000 distinct CDR3 sequences, 13% of them singletons. This chain uses TRBV12-3 or TRBV12-4 with TRBJ2-1; the match to TRBD2 covers 7 bases. Sequencing was performed on PBMCs. The TCR sequence derives from a woman in her thirties or forties in good health. CDR3 protein: CASSQLAYDEQFF. The CDR3 DNA is TGTGCCAGCAGTCAACTAGCGTATGATGAGCAGTTCTTC.